This T cell receptor (beta chain) was recovered during a study of T-cell reconstitution after alpha-beta-depleted transplantation in children (dated by TCRdb to about 2016). Regarding the complete study: Using TCR repertoire profiling, the study quantitatively followed how T-cell immune reconstitution unfolded in children after TCRalphabeta/CD19-depleted allogeneic hematopoietic cell transplantation.

Trimming at the junction amounts to 5 bases on V and 4 bases on J, and the germline ends lie 18 bases apart. Measured from the cysteine to the phenylalanine, the CDR3 is 16 residues long. Only the CDR3 portion is preserved as DNA: 48 bases, with reading frame beginning at the first base. The germline V gene provides CDR1 SGHRS and CDR2 YFSETQ. Receptor amplification or capture employed PCR. The sequencing machine was an Illumina HiSeq 2500. TCR library preparation used molecular barcoding, with unique molecular identifiers applied to normalize quantification of the TCRbeta repertoire. TCRdb cleaned the public reads at Q25 with fastp, built clones with MiXCR and kept in-frame beta chains. Rows matching on CDR3 protein sequence are summarized as one entry with the most common DNA and genes. The sample table lists approximately 400,000 distinct CDR3 sequences, roughly 11% of them with a count of one. About 5% of the sample goes to the ten largest clones.

There are many counts of this clonotype. Its antigen is still unknown. No much larger clone is present one base from it, and per-base qualities are unavailable. Sequencing was performed on PBMCs from the stem cell graft donor, taken from the stem cell graft. This sequence was found in a human donor who donated a stem cell graft to a child with acute myeloid leukemia. The chain links TRBV5-1 with TRBJ2-2, and TRBD1 may be the D gene, going by 6 matching bases. The CDR3 region has the sequence CASSWAKLGGTGELFF. The DNA sequence is TGCGCCAGCAGTTGGGCCAAGCTAGGGGGCACCGGGGAGCTGTTTTTT. With the portions outside the CDR3 filled from the reference TRBV5-1 and TRBJ2-2 genes, the complete variable region becomes KAGVTQTPRYLIKTRGQQVTLSCSPISGHRSVSWYQQTPGQGLQFLFEYFSETQRNKGNFPGRFSGRQFSNSRSEMNVSTLELGDSALYLCASSWAKLGGTGELFFGEGSRLTVL.